The T cell receptor (beta chain) described here comes from a study of T cell repertoires in cytomegalovirus infection. Study-level information: It was recently identified HLA-C-restricted and well-studied HLA-B-restricted CMV epitopes that the study used. Matching HLA type, along with CMV infection, was indicated by public TCR beta signatures. General study findings and limits: There were carriers of CMV plus the relevant HLA, and cumulative public TCR beta family frequency identified them. Dominating the ex vivo response were TCR beta clonotypes that were CMV-specific and HLA-C-restricted.

The ends were cut back, 1 base at V and 6 bases at J, with 8 bases in the middle. The V gene's germline CDR1 is SGHRS and CDR2 YFSETQ. This CDR3 has 12 amino acids. TCRdb re-derived calls from the reads in MiXCR, one entry per CDR3 protein. The table has about 34,000 distinct CDR3 sequences, about 54% seen once. As regards this clonotype: The antigen remains undetermined.

The material sequenced was CD8+ T cells from cultured PBMCs, taken from culture after CMV antigen stimulation. The TCR was taken from a human donor in good health (CMV status not recorded). Some clones in this sample may be carry-over from other donors' samples. The chain employs TRBV5-1 and TRBJ2-7; TRBD1 is a possible D gene (6 bases). The CDR3 sequence is CASSLTGPEQYF. CDR3 nucleotides: TGCGCCAGCAGCTTGACAGGGCCCGAGCAGTACTTC. Full variable domain (missing parts from reference TRBV5-1 and TRBJ2-7): KAGVTQTPRYLIKTRGQQVTLSCSPISGHRSVSWYQQTPGQGLQFLFEYFSETQRNKGNFPGRFSGRQFSNSRSEMNVSTLELGDSALYLCASSLTGPEQYFGPGTRLTVT.